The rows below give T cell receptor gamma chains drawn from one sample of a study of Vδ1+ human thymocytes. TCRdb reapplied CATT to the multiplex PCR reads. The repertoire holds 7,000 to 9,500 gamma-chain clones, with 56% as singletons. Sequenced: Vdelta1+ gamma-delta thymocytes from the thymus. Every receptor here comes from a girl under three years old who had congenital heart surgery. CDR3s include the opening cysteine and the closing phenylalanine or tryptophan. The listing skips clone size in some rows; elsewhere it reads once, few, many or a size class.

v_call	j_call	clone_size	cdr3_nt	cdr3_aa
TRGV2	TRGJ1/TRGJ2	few	TGTGCCACCTGGGACGGGCAATGTTATAAGAAACTCTTT	CATWDGQCYKKLF
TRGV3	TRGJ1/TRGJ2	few	TGTGCCACCTGGGACAAGTTGGGGGATTATAAGAAACTCTTT	CATWDKLGDYKKLF
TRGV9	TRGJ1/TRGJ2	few	TGTGCCTTGTGGGTTCGGTGGTACCAAAGACAAAAACTCTTT	CALWVRWYQRQKLF
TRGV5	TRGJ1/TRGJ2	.	TGTGCCACCTGGGACCAGAAGAAACTCTTT	CATWDQKKLF
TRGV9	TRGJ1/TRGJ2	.	TGTGCCTTGTGGGAGGTGCAACGACCTAAGAAACTCTTT	CALWEVQRPKKLF
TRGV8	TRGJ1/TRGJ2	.	TGTGCCACCTGGGATACAATGAGGTATAAGAAACTCTTT	CATWDTMRYKKLF
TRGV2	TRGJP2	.	TGTGCCACCTGGGATCGGAGTGATTGGATCAAGACGTTT	CATWDRSDWIKTF
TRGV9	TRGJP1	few	TGTGCCTTGTGGGAGCATACCACTGGTTGGTTCAAGATATTT	CALWEHTTGWFKIF
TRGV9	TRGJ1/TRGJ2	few	TGTGCCTTGTGGGAGGTGCTCAGGCATAAGAAACTCTTT	CALWEVLRHKKLF
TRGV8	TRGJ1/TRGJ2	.	TGTGCCACCTGGGTTCTCTATAAGAAACTCTTT	CATWVLYKKLF
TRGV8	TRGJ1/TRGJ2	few	TGTGCCACCTGGGATAGGTCGGATTATAAGAAACTCTTT	CATWDRSDYKKLF
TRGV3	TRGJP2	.	TGTGCCACCTGGGCCCTCGCTTGGTATAGTAGTGATTGGATCAAGACGTTT	CATWALAWYSSDWIKTF
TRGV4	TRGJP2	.	TGTGCCACCTGGGATGGGGTGAGTAGTGATTGGATCAAGACGTTT	CATWDGVSSDWIKTF
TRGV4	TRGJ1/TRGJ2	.	TGTGCCACCTGGGATGCAAGAGATAAGAAACTCTTT	CATWDARDKKLF
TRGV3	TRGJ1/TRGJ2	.	TGTGCCACCTGGGACAGGGGGAAGAAACTCTTT	CATWDRGKKLF
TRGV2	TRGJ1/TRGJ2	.	TGTGCCACCTGGGACCCGTTTTATTATAAGAAACTCTTT	CATWDPFYYKKLF
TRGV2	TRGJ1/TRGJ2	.	TGTGCCACCTGGGACGGGATGAATTATTATAAGAAACTCTTT	CATWDGMNYYKKLF
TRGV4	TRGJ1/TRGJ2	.	TGTGCCACCTGGGATGGGTCCCGTTTTGATAAGAAACTCTTT	CATWDGSRFDKKLF
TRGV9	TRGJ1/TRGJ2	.	TGTGCCTTGTGGGAGGGTTCTCAGAAACTCTTT	CALWEGSQKLF
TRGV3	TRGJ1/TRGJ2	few	TGTGCCACCTGGGACGGGGAGGAGAAACTCTTT	CATWDGEEKLF
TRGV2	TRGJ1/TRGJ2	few	TGTGCCACCTGGGACGGGCCTTATTATAAGAAACTCTTT	CATWDGPYYKKLF